This T cell receptor (beta chain) comes out of a study of T cells after yellow fever vaccination. Findings of the study overall: The secondary response peaked faster, at day 5 versus 15, but was weaker. Although most clonotypes did not, a small share appeared in both CD4 and CD8 compartments. Post-booster repertoires contained most primary-vaccination clones again (around 97% CD4, 88% CD8).

The germline gives CDR1 SGHTA, CDR2 FQGNSA. The CDR3 length is 12 residues. V gave up 5 bases and J gave up 10 bases, with 11 bases separating them. Production of TCR cDNA was by 5'RACE template switching, which also added a universal primer site and UMIs. Via MiXCR, TCRdb re-called the 5' RACE reads, giving one row per CDR3 protein. The sample includes 250,000 to 400,000 distinct CDR3 sequences, around 4.4% seen only once; the top ten take approximately 19%. This clonotype was observed at least ten times. Its target is unknown. This sequence originates from a man aged 18-30 years who received the YFV17D yellow fever vaccine. Sequenced here: PBMCs, sampled 15 days after the yellow fever booster vaccination. The chain uses TRBV7-2 and TRBJ2-2; no definite D call. CDR3 residues: CASSPLGLELFF. The CDR3 region has the DNA TGTGCCAGCAGCCCCCTAGGATTGGAGCTGTTTTTT.